This T cell receptor (beta chain) was profiled in a study of tumor-infiltrating lymphocytes in primary liver carcinoma. Constant-region priming of approximately 500 ng total RNA yielded TCR beta cDNA. Slightly modified ARM-PCR with three nested multiplex PCR rounds yielded TCR beta libraries. In the first two PCR rounds, TRBV1-TRBV30 forward primers were paired with a C-beta reverse primer, and each round lasted approximately 10 cycles. TCRdb called the multiplex PCR reads again in MiXCR, with one record for every CDR3 protein. The sample lists 95,000 to 150,000 distinct CDR3 sequences, around 60% occurring once. This clonotype has only one observation. Its target is unknown. A much larger clonotype is one base distant, so this may be a read error. The germline CDR1 and CDR2 sequences are MNHNS and SASEGT. The CDR3 is 15 residues long. Study-wide results and limits: Appearing in all five tumor regions was true of only about 8-25% of top clones. Tumor-adjacent and tumor-blood pairs showed less overlap than tumor region pairs.

Co-extraction of RNA and DNA was performed on roughly 20-33 mg of unsorted bulk tissue. Those sampled were patients whose primary liver carcinoma was treated by surgical resection. The sequencing input was liver tumor tissue from sampling region 1. As to subset: tumor region T1, superior pole. The genes are TRBV6-1 and TRBJ2-1, with 8 bases fitting TRBD1. The source of this sequence is a woman aged 55 to 70 with primary liver carcinoma and hepatitis B virus infection. Written as DNA, the CDR3 is TGTGCCAGCAGTAAAGGGACAGGTTCCTACAATGAGCAGTTATTC. It specifies CASSKGTGSYNEQLF.